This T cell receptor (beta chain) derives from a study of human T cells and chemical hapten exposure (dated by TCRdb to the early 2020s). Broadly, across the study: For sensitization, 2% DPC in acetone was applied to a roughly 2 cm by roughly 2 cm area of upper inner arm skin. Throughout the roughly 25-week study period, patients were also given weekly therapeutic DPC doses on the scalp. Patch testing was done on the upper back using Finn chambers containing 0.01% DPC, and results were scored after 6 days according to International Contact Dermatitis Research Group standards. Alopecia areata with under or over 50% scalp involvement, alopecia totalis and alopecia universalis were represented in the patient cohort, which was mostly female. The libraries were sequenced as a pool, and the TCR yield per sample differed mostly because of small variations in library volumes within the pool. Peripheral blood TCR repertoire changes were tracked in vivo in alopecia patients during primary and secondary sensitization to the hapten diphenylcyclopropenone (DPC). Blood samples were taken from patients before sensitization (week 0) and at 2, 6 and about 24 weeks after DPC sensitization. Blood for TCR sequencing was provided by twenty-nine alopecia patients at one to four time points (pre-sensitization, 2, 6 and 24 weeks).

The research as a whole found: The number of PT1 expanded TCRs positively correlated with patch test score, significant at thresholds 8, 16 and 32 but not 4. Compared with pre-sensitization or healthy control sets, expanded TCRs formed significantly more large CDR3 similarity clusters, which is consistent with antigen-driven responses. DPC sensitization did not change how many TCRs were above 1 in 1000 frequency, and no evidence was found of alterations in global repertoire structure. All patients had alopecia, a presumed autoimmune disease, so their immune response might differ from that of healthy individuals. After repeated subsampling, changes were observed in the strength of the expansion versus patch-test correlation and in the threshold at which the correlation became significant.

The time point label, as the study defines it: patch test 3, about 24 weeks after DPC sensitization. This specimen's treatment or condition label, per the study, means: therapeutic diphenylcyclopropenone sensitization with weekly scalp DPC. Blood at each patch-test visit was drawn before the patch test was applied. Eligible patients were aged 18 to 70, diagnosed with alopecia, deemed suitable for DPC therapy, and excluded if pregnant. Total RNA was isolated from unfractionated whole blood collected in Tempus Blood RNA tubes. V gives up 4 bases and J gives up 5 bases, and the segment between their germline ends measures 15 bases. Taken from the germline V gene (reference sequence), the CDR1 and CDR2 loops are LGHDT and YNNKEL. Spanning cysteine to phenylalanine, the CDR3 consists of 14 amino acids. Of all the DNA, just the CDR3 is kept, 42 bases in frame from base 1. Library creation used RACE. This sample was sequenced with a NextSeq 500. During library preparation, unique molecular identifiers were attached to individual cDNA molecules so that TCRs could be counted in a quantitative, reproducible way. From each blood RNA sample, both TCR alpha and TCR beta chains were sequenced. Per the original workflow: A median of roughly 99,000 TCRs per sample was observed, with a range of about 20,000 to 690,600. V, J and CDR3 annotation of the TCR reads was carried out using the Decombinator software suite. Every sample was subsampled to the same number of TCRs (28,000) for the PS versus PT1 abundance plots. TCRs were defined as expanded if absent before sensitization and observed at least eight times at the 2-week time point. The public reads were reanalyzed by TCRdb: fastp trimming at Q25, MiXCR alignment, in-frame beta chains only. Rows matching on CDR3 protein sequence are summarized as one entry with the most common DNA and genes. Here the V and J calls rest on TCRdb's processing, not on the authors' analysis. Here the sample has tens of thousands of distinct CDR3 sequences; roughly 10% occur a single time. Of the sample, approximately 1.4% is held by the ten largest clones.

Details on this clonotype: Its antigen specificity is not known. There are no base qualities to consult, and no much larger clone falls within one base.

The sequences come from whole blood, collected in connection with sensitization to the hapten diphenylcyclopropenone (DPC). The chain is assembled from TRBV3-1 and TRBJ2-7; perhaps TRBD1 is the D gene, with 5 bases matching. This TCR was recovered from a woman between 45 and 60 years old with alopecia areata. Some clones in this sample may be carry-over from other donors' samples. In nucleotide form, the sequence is TGTGCCAGCAGCCCCCACCAGCAGGGAAACGAGCAGTACTTC. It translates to CASSPHQQGNEQYF.